This T cell receptor (beta chain) was profiled in a study of T cells expressing NK-cell markers. No DNA is given; TCRdb re-called the 5' RACE reads and lists each CDR3 protein once. The data include 300,000 to 500,000 distinct CDR3 sequences; the top ten clones carry about 10%. Germline assignment: CDR1 DFQATT and CDR2 SNEGSKA (reference sequence). CDR3 size: 18 residues. The genes are TRBV20-1 and TRBJ1-5; TCRdb proposes TRBD1, but this gene call is untestable without DNA. The clonotype comes from a woman aged 45-65 years in good health. Material: blood T cells: a sorted CD56 or NKG2C T cell subset, CD4+ or CD8+ T cells, or bulk PBMC T cells (not recorded which). CDR3 region: CSAWGRDGENGGHQPQHF.